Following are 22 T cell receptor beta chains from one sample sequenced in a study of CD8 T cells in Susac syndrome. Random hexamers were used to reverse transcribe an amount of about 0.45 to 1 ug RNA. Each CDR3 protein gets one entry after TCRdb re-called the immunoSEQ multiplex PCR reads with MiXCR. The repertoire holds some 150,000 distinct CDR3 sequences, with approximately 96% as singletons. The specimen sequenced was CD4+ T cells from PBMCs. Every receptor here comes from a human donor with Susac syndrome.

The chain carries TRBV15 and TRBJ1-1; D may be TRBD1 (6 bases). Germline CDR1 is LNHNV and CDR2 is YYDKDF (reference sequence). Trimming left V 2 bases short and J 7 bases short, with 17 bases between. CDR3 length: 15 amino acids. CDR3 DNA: TGTGCCACCAGCAGACGTCGATGGAACAGGGATGAAGCTTTCTTT. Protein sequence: CATSRRRWNRDEAFF.

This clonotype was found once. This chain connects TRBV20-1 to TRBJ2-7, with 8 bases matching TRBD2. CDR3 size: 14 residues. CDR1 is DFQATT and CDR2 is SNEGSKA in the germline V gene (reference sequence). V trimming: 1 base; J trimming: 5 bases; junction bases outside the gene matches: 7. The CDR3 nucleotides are TGCAGTGCTAGAGGGTCTAGCGGGTTCAACGAGCAGTACTTC. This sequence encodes CSARGSSGFNEQYF.

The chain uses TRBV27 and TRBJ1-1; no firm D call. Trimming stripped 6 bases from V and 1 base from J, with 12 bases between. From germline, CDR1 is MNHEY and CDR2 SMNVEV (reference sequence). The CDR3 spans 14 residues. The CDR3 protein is CASSFNFGNTEAFF. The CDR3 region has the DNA TGTGCCAGCAGCTTCAATTTCGGGAACACTGAAGCTTTCTTT.

CDR3 residues: CASRGQGNNQPQHF. The CDR3, as DNA: TGTGCCAGCAGGGGACAGGGTAATAATCAGCCCCAGCATTTT. The chain links TRBV28 to TRBJ1-5, with TRBD1 matching over 9 bases. CDR1 and CDR2 (germline): MDHEN, SYDVKM. The CDR3 is 14 residues long. V shed 6 bases and J 4 bases; nucleotides not matched to a gene: 4.

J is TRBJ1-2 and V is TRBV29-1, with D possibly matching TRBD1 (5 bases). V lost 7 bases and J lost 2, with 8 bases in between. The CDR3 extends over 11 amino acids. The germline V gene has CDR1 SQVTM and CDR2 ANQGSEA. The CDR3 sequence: CSAGGNYGYTF. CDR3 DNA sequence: TGCAGCGCCGGGGGGAACTATGGCTACACCTTC.

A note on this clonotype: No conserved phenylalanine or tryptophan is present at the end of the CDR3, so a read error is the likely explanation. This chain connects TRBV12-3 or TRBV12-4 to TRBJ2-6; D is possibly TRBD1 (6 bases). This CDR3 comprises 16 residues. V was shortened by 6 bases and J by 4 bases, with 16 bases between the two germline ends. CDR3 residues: CASSPTGWGGANVLTS. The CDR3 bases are TGTGCCAGCAGCCCGACAGGTTGGGGAGGGGCCAACGTCCTGACTTCC.

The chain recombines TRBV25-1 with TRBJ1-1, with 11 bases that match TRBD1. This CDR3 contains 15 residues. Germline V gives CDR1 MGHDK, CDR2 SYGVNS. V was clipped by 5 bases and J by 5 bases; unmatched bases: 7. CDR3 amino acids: CASSQPGTGGTEAFF. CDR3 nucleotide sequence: TGTGCCAGCAGTCAACCCGGGACAGGGGGTACTGAAGCTTTCTTT.

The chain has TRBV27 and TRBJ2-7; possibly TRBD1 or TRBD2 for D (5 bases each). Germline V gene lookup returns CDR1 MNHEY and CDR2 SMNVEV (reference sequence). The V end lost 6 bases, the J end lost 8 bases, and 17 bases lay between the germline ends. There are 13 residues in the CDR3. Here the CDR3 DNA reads TGTGCCAGCAGCCTAAGAGGGTCGGACAAGCAGTACTTC. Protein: CASSLRGSDKQYF.

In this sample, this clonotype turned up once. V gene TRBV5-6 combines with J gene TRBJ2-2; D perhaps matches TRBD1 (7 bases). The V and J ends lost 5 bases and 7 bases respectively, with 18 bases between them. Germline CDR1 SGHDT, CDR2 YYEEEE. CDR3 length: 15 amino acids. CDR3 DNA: TGTGCCAGCAGGCCGCGGGGACAGTCTATCGGGGAGCTGTTTTTT. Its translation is CASRPRGQSIGELFF.

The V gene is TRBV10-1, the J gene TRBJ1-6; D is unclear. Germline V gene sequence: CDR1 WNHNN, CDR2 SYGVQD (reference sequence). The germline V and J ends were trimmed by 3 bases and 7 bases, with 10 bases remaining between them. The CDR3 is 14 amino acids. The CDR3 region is CASSEVVGNSPLHF. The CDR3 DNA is TGCGCCAGCAGTGAAGTCGTGGGGAATTCACCCCTCCACTTT.

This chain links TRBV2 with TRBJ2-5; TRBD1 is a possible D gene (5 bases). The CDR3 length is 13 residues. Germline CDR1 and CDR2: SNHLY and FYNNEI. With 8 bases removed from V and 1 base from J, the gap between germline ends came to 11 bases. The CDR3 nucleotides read TGTGCCAGCGGACCAGGGTTCCAAGAGACCCAGTACTTC. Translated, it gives CASGPGFQETQYF.

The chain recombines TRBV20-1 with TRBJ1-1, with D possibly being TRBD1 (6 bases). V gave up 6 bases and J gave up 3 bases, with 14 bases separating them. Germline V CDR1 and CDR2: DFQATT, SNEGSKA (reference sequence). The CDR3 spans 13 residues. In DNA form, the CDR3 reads TGCAGTGCCAGGGGAACTATCCACACTGAAGCTTTCTTT. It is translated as CSARGTIHTEAFF.

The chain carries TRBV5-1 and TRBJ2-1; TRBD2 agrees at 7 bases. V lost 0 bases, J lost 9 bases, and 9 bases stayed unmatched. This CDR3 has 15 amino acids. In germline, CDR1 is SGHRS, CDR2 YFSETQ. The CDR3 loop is CASSLVAGANGEQFF. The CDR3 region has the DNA TGCGCCAGCAGCTTGGTGGCGGGAGCAAATGGTGAGCAGTTCTTC.

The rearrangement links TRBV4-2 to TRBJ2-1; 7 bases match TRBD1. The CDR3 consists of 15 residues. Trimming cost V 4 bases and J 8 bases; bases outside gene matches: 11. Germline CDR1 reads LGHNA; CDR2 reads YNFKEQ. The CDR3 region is CASSPRQGSRYEQFF. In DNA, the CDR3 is TGTGCCAGCAGCCCCAGACAGGGTAGTAGGTATGAGCAGTTCTTC.

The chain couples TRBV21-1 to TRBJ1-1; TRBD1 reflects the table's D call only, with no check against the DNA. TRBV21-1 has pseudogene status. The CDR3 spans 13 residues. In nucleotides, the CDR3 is TGTGCCAGCAGCAGGCTTAGGGCGTCTGAAGCTTTCTTT. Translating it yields CASSRLRASEAFF.

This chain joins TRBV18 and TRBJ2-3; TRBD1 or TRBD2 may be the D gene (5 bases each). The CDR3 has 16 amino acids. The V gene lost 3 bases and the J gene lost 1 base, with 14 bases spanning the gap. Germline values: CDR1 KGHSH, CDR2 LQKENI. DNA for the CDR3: TGTGCCAGCTCACCTCTTTCCGGGGACGGCACAGATACGCAGTATTTT. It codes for CASSPLSGDGTDTQYF.

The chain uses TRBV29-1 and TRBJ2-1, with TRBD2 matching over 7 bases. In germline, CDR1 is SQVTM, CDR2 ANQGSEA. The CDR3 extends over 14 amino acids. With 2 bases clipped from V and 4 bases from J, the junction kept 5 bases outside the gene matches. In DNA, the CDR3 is TGCAGCGTTGAAAACCGACTAGCATACAATGAGCAGTTCTTC. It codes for CSVENRLAYNEQFF.

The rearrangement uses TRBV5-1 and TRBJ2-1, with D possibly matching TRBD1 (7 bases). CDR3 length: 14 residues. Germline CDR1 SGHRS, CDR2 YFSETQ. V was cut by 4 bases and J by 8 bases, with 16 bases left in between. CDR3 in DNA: TGCGCCAGCAGCCCGGAACGGGGGACAGATGAGCAGTTCTTC. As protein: CASSPERGTDEQFF.

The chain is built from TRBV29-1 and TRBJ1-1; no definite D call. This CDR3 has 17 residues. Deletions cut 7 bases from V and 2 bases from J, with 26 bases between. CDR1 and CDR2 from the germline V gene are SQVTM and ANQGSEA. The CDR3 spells CSGCFGGPPWRNTEAFF. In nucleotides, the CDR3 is TGCAGCGGTTGTTTTGGAGGGCCGCCCTGGAGAAACACTGAAGCTTTCTTT.

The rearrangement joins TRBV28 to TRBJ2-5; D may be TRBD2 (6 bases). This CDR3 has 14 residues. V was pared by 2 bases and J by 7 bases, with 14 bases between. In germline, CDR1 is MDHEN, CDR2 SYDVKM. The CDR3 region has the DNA TGTGCCAGCAGTTTAGGGGGGACCGGTGGGACCCAGTACTTC. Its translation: CASSLGGTGGTQYF. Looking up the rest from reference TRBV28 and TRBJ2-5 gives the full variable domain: DVKVTQSSRYLVKRTGEKVFLECVQDMDHENMFWYRQDPGLGLRLIYFSYDVKMKEKGDIPEGYSVSREKKERFSLILESASTNQTSMYLCASSLGGTGGTQYFGPGTRLLVL.

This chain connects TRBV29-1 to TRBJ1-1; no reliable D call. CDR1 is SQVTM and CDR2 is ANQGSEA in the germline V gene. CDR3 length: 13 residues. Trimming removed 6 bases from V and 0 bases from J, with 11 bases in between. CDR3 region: CSVATVLNTEAFF. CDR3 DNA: TGCAGCGTCGCCACCGTTCTGAACACTGAAGCTTTCTTT.

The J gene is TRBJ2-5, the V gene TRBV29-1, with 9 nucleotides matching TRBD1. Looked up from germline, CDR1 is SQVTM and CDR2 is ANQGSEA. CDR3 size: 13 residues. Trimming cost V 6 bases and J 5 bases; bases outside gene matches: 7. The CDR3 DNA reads TGCAGCGTGGGACAGGGCTGGGGGGAGACCCAGTACTTC. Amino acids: CSVGQGWGETQYF.